These 23 T cell receptor beta chains were sequenced from one sample in a study of blood T cell repertoires in COVID-19. Sequenced by immunoSEQ multiplex PCR; TCRdb stores in-frame clones only, minus some. The table has around 56,000 clones, 81% seen once. The specimen was peripheral blood. These receptors were taken from a woman older than 75 with active or convalescent COVID-19.

The chain couples TRBV11-2 to TRBJ2-7; TRBD2 is a possible D gene (5 bases). The CDR3 runs to 16 residues. V lost 1 base, J lost 0 bases, and 13 bases lay in between. Germline-derived CDR1 and CDR2 are SGHAT and FQNNGV. CDR3 amino acids: CASSLGGLPISYEQYF. The CDR3 DNA is TGTGCCAGCAGCTTAGGAGGACTCCCAATCTCCTACGAGCAGTACTTC.

The chain couples TRBV10-3 to TRBJ2-7; D might be TRBD2 (6 bases). Germline CDR1 is ENHRY and CDR2 is SYGVKD. CDR3 length equals 14 residues. Trimming removed 2 bases from V and 4 bases from J, with 12 bases in between. The CDR3: CAISEGGYGYEQYF. The CDR3, as DNA: TGTGCCATCAGTGAGGGGGGGTATGGGTACGAGCAGTACTTC.

The chain recombines TRBV11-2 with TRBJ2-7; D might be TRBD2 (6 bases). CDR3 length: 14 residues. Germline assignment: CDR1 SGHAT and CDR2 FQNNGV. V was pared by 1 base and J by 5 bases, with 12 bases between. The DNA of the CDR3 is TGTGCCAGCAGCTTAGGAGGAGGGCTTAACGAGCAGTACTTC. Translating it yields CASSLGGGLNEQYF.

This chain links TRBV7-9 with TRBJ2-1; 10 bases are a match to TRBD2. Per germline, CDR1 SEHNR and CDR2 FQNEAQ (reference sequence). The CDR3 is 11 residues long. The V and J ends lost 11 bases and 10 bases, in that order; junction bases with no gene match: 5. CDR3 bases: TGTGCCTTATATAGCGGGGGGGAGCAGTTCTTC. This sequence encodes CALYSGGEQFF.

This clone was observed once. The chain's CDR3 is CASSQRTGHEQFF. CDR3 coding DNA: TGTGCCAGCAGCCAGAGGACAGGTCATGAGCAGTTCTTC. This rearrangement joins TRBV12-3 or TRBV12-4 to TRBJ2-1, with 7 nucleotides matching TRBD1. The CDR3 contains 13 residues. Trimming removed 6 bases from V and 8 bases from J; junction bases left unmatched: 7.

There are a few counts of this clone. The chain is built from TRBV19 and TRBJ1-2, with D uncertain. Trimming removed 2 bases at V and 1 base at J, with 8 bases between. Looked up from germline, CDR1 is LNHDA and CDR2 is SQIVND (reference sequence). This CDR3 region has 14 residues. This chain's CDR3 is CASSILGGNYGYTF. As DNA, the CDR3 is TGTGCCAGTAGTATACTAGGCGGTAACTATGGCTACACCTTC.

The chain joins TRBV2 to TRBJ2-5; maybe TRBD1 (5 bases). The CDR3 totals 14 residues. Looked up from germline, CDR1 is SNHLY and CDR2 is FYNNEI. Trimming took off 1 base at V and 1 base at J, with 7 bases between the two ends. The CDR3 DNA is TGTGCCAGCAGTGAAGGAGACAGCCAAGAGACCCAGTACTTC. Translated: CASSEGDSQETQYF. The full variable domain, completed using reference TRBV2 and TRBJ2-5, is EPEVTQTPSHQVTQMGQEVILRCVPISNHLYFYWYRQILGQKVEFLVSFYNNEISEKSEIFDDQFSVERPDGSNFTLKIRSTKLEDSAMYFCASSEGDSQETQYFGPGTRLLVL.

Notes on this clone: Within the sample, other DNA sequences also encode this same CDR3. V gene TRBV5-1 combines with J gene TRBJ2-5; D might be TRBD2 (5 bases). The CDR3 sequence is 13 residues long. Trimming removed 0 bases at V and 3 bases at J, with 6 bases between. Germline CDR1 and CDR2: SGHRS and YFSETQ. CDR3 residues: CASSLEGEETQYF. CDR3 bases: TGCGCCAGCAGCTTGGAGGGAGAAGAGACCCAGTACTTC. Full variable domain (rest looked up from reference TRBV5-1 and TRBJ2-5): KAGVTQTPRYLIKTRGQQVTLSCSPISGHRSVSWYQQTPGQGLQFLFEYFSETQRNKGNFPGRFSGRQFSNSRSEMNVSTLELGDSALYLCASSLEGEETQYFGPGTRLLVL.

The CDR3 loop reads CSVEQGLYGYTF. The CDR3 DNA follows: TGCAGCGTTGAACAGGGGCTCTATGGCTACACCTTC. The chain couples TRBV29-1 to TRBJ1-2, with D possibly matching TRBD1 (6 bases). The CDR3 runs to 12 residues. Per the germline V gene, CDR1 is SQVTM and CDR2 is ANQGSEA. Trimming pared 2 bases from V and 4 bases from J, leaving 8 bases between.

V and J are TRBV9 and TRBJ2-3; 10 bases are shared with TRBD2. The CDR3 runs to 15 residues. Germline V CDR1 and CDR2: SGDLS, YYNGEE. V shed 1 base, J shed 7 bases, and the junction held 6 bases outside the gene matches. The CDR3 DNA reads as TGTGCCAGCAGCGTAACCACTAGCGGGGCCCATACGCAGTATTTT. Translation: CASSVTTSGAHTQYF.

V usage is TRBV11-2 and J usage is TRBJ1-1; the match to TRBD1 covers 9 bases. The CDR3 sequence is 14 residues long. CDR1 is SGHAT, CDR2 FQNNGV, per germline. The V and J ends lost 5 bases and 3 bases, in that order; junction bases with no gene match: 4. CDR3 amino acids: CASSLRQGDTEAFF. CDR3 coding DNA: TGTGCCAGCAGCCTAAGACAGGGGGACACTGAAGCTTTCTTT.

This clone has at least ten counts. Other DNA sequences in the sample encode the same CDR3. J is TRBJ1-5 and V is TRBV27; 10 bases align to TRBD1. The J segment lost 4 bases and the V segment lost 6 bases, leaving 9 bases of the junction unmatched. Germline assignment: CDR1 MNHEY and CDR2 SMNVEV (reference sequence). There are 16 residues in the CDR3. The CDR3 bases are TGTGCCAGCAGCGCCGAACGGACAGGGGGTAATCAGCCCCAGCATTTT. Translated: CASSAERTGGNQPQHF.

The chain's CDR3 is CASSYTGSYEQYF. CDR3 bases: TGTGCCAGCAGTTATACGGGCTCCTACGAGCAGTACTTC. The gene calls are TRBV6-2 or TRBV6-3 and TRBJ2-7, with D hard to call. V was pared by 3 bases and J by 0 bases, with 6 bases between. The V gene's germline CDR1 is MNHEY and CDR2 SVGEGT. CDR3 size: 13 residues.

The chain has TRBV5-4 and TRBJ2-7, with 7 positions matching TRBD2. Germline values: CDR1 SGHNT, CDR2 YYREEE (reference sequence). The V and J ends lost 2 bases and 4 bases, in that order; junction bases with no gene match: 6. CDR3 length equals 14 residues. The CDR3 nucleotides are TGTGCCAGCAGCTTCTACGGCGGGGGTTACGAGCAGTACTTC. Encoded protein: CASSFYGGGYEQYF.

CDR3 bases: TGTGCCAGCAGCTCAACTAGCGGGGGGGCCTTCGGCACAGATACGCAGTATTTT. Its protein is CASSSTSGGAFGTDTQYF. The J gene is TRBJ2-3, the V gene TRBV7-2, with 13 bases that match TRBD2. Germline trimming cut 4 bases from V and 1 base from J; bases unmatched to any gene: 8. CDR3 size: 18 residues. CDR1 and CDR2 from the germline V gene are SGHTA and FQGNSA.

The chain employs TRBV4-2 and TRBJ1-4; 7 nucleotides line up with TRBD1. This CDR3 comprises 18 residues. Germline lookup yields CDR1 LGHNA and CDR2 YNFKEQ. J gave up 8 bases and V 0 bases, and 15 bases lay outside the gene matches. Here the CDR3 reads CASSQDWDSIKVGEKLFF. DNA of the CDR3: TGTGCCAGCAGCCAAGATTGGGACAGCATTAAAGTTGGGGAAAAACTGTTTTTT.

The J gene is TRBJ1-5, the V gene TRBV11-2; D gene uncertain. CDR1 is SGHAT and CDR2 is FQNNGV in the germline V gene. CDR3 length: 13 amino acids. The V end lost 8 bases, the J end lost 0 bases, and 8 bases lay between the germline ends. CDR3 coding DNA: TGTGCCAGCTCCGGAGTTAGCAATCAGCCCCAGCATTTT. It yields the protein CASSGVSNQPQHF.

This clone has more than one count but fewer than ten. V is TRBV5-1 and J is TRBJ1-4; 9 positions agree with TRBD1. Germline V CDR1 and CDR2: SGHRS, YFSETQ. V gave up 0 bases and J gave up 7 bases; unmatched junction bases: 1. The CDR3 extends over 14 amino acids. The CDR3: CASSLDRGREKLFF. The CDR3 region has the DNA TGCGCCAGCAGCTTGGACAGGGGGCGTGAAAAACTGTTTTTT. The variable domain in full, completed from reference TRBV5-1 and TRBJ1-4, reads KAGVTQTPRYLIKTRGQQVTLSCSPISGHRSVSWYQQTPGQGLQFLFEYFSETQRNKGNFPGRFSGRQFSNSRSEMNVSTLELGDSALYLCASSLDRGREKLFFGSGTQLSVL.

V is TRBV6-5 and J is TRBJ1-1; a weak D match, TRBD1 (6 bases). The CDR3 has 14 residues. Germline V gene lookup returns CDR1 MNHEY and CDR2 SVGAGI. Trimming removed 8 bases at V and 1 base at J, with 14 bases between. CDR3 region: CASGTTDRNTEAFF. The CDR3 DNA reads as TGTGCCAGCGGAACGACGGACAGGAACACTGAAGCTTTCTTT.

Remarks on this clone: Within the sample, other DNA sequences also encode this same CDR3. J is TRBJ1-5 and V is TRBV28, with 10 bases aligning to TRBD1. The CDR3 length is 15 residues. The junction had 7 bases not matched to a gene; V was cut back by 4 bases and J by 7 bases. Germline V gives CDR1 MDHEN, CDR2 SYDVKM. The chain's CDR3 is CASSSPGTGDQPQHF. For the CDR3, the DNA is TGTGCCAGCAGTTCTCCCGGGACAGGGGACCAGCCCCAGCATTTT. Drawing the rest from reference TRBV28 and TRBJ1-5, the complete variable domain is DVKVTQSSRYLVKRTGEKVFLECVQDMDHENMFWYRQDPGLGLRLIYFSYDVKMKEKGDIPEGYSVSREKKERFSLILESASTNQTSMYLCASSSPGTGDQPQHFGDGTRLSIL.

This sequence joins TRBV13 and TRBJ2-4; 7 bases line up with TRBD1. With V trimmed by 4 bases and J by 0 bases, 9 bases remained unmatched. Looked up from germline, CDR1 is PRHDT and CDR2 is FYEKMQ (reference sequence). The CDR3 runs 17 residues. This chain's CDR3 is CASSSTPGGVAKNIQYF. The CDR3 coding sequence is TGTGCCAGCAGCTCGACCCCAGGGGGAGTAGCCAAAAACATTCAGTACTTC.

The V call is TRBV3-1 (or the pseudogene TRBV3-2), the J call TRBJ1-5, with D perhaps matching TRBD1 (5 bases). V dropped 1 base and J dropped 4 bases, with 11 bases sitting between them. The CDR3 sequence is 15 residues long. CDR1 is LGHDT and CDR2 is YNNKEL in the germline V gene (reference sequence). CDR3 residues: CASSQGGTKNQPQHF. Written as DNA, the CDR3 is TGTGCCAGCAGCCAAGGGGGCACCAAGAATCAGCCCCAGCATTTT.

This chain uses TRBV25-1 with TRBJ1-1, with TRBD1 identical over 7 bases. V shed 10 bases and J 1 base; nucleotides not matched to a gene: 6. This CDR3 is built from 13 residues. CDR1 and CDR2 (germline): MGHDK, SYGVNS. CDR3 nucleotides: TGTGCCACCTCCGGGACAGCGAACACTGAAGCTTTCTTT. Its protein is CATSGTANTEAFF. Using reference TRBV25-1 and TRBJ1-1 for the parts outside the CDR3, the full variable domain is EADIYQTPRYLVIGTGKKITLECSQTMGHDKMYWYQQDPGMELHLIHYSYGVNSTEKGDLSSESTVSRIRTEHFPLTLESARPSHTSQYLCATSGTANTEAFFGQGTRLTVV.